The 4 T cell receptor beta chains listed next were all sequenced from one sample in a study of blood T cells in healthy people across ages. With a J-beta primer mix and a sample-barcoded 5' primer, a second PCR ran about 7 to 12 cycles. TCRdb ran MiXCR on the 5' RACE reads and lists one entry per CDR3 protein. Of approximately 2,000,000 distinct CDR3 sequences listed, about 39% are singletons. Source material: blood. The receptor set was obtained from a human donor in good health.

This clonotype was observed many times. The V and J genes are TRBV7-2 and TRBJ2-7, with TRBD2 as a possible D gene (5 bases). The CDR3 sequence is 16 residues long. Germline V lookup: CDR1 SGHTA, CDR2 FQGNSA. V lost 5 bases to trimming and J lost 5 bases, with 22 bases between them. The chain's CDR3 is CASSLNGWERRNEQYF. Here the CDR3 DNA reads TGTGCCAGCAGCCTAAACGGCTGGGAGAGGAGGAACGAGCAGTACTTC.

About this clonotype itself: Relative to the germline gene, one junction end is altered; a read error may explain this. The chain carries TRBV20-1 and TRBJ2-5; 7 nucleotides agree with TRBD2. The germline CDR1 and CDR2 sequences are DFQATT and SNEGSKA (reference sequence). This CDR3 comprises 15 residues. CDR3 DNA sequence: TGCAGTGCTAGAGACCCCGGGGGGTACCAAGAGACCCGGTACTTC. Translation: CSARDPGGYQETRYF.

This chain joins TRBV6-5 and TRBJ1-2; possibly TRBD1 for D (5 bases). V was pared by 7 bases and J by 3 bases, with 18 bases between. CDR1 and CDR2 from the germline V gene are MNHEY and SVGAGI. The CDR3 loop spans 15 amino acids. CDR3 coding DNA: TGTGCCAGCAAAAACGGGGCCCTAAGGGACTATGGCTACACCTTC. Amino acids: CASKNGALRDYGYTF.

The chain is built from TRBV20-1 and TRBJ2-3; D is perhaps TRBD2 (5 bases). Trimming cost V 8 bases and J 3 bases, with 21 bases left between them. Germline V gene sequence: CDR1 DFQATT, CDR2 SNEGSKA (reference sequence). CDR3 length equals 15 residues. The CDR3: CSTLGEAMVTDTQYF. In DNA form, the CDR3 reads TGCAGTACCCTGGGAGAAGCTATGGTGACAGATACGCAGTATTTT.